This T cell receptor (beta chain) was observed in a study of blood T cell repertoires in COVID-19 (TCRdb year 2020). Background for the entire study: The collaborator samples originated in the United States, Italy and Spain and spanned the acute and convalescent phases of COVID-19. HLA class I and class II types, where available, came from metadata supplied by the sample provider rather than from assay-based typing. The repertoires were made available in a free public database intended to serve as a resource for research on the immune response to SARS-CoV-2. Nearly every sample came with metadata listing a de-identified subject ID, COVID-19 status, age in years and sex. The material from the prospective study consisted of cDNA or gDNA derived from T cells, B-cell-depleted T cells, or PBMCs. Samples were obtained from the ongoing ImmuneRACE study (first 160 participants) and from over a thousand subjects provided by 6 global collaborators. Subjects who had been exposed to COVID-19, were actively infected with it, or had recovered from it provided the deeply sampled blood TCRbeta repertoires that made up the dataset. Overall study outcomes, separate from this receptor: The amount of clinical and demographic metadata varied by source and participant and was provided uncurated.

TCRbeta CDR3 regions were amplified from genomic DNA using the immunoSEQ Assay, a bias-controlled multiplex PCR. The published analysis was carried out like this. Within the assay, amplification of reference gene primers was used to estimate how many nucleated cells each sample contained. To quantify the absolute abundance of each unique TCRbeta CDR3 rearrangement, sequence reads were collapsed and filtered. For each sample, productive Simpson clonality was calculated as the square root of Simpson's diversity index across productive rearrangements. In TCRdb, the immuneACCESS table is reduced to in-frame sequences with V and J assigned. These tables do not hold every clone; where another copy was compared, an unresolved V gene accounts for under half, and the others remain unexplained. V, J and clone size were drawn from that table, and D and trimming were deduced from the DNA. This sample lists 200,000 to 250,000 clones; approximately 90% were detected once. The ten top clones hold 2% to 3% of the sample.

In Seattle, one collaborating source enrolled patients while the infection was active and tracked those patients longitudinally over the course of disease. Collaborating institutions collected whole blood in K2EDTA tubes following their own protocols. For TCRbeta analysis, collaborators shipped samples as frozen whole blood, isolated PBMCs, or DNA extracted from either of those sample types. Notes on this clone: Its antigen is unknown. No base quality values were provided; no much bigger clone lies one nucleotide off.

V and J are trimmed by 5 bases and 4 bases, and the gene matches miss 7 bases of the junction. Taken from the germline V gene, the CDR1 and CDR2 loops are MDHEN and SYDVKM. Counted from cysteine to phenylalanine, this CDR3 has 16 amino acids. The sequence is cut down to CDR3 DNA, 48 bases in frame from base 1. The sequencing input was peripheral blood. The receptor chain draws on TRBV28 and TRBJ2-7, with 14 junctional bases fitting TRBD2. This receptor was obtained from a man younger than 45 with COVID-19, enrolled during active disease. The CDR3 here reads CASSPPGLAGEYEQYF. In nucleotide form, the sequence is TGTGCCAGCAGTCCCCCGGGACTAGCGGGAGAGTACGAGCAGTACTTC.